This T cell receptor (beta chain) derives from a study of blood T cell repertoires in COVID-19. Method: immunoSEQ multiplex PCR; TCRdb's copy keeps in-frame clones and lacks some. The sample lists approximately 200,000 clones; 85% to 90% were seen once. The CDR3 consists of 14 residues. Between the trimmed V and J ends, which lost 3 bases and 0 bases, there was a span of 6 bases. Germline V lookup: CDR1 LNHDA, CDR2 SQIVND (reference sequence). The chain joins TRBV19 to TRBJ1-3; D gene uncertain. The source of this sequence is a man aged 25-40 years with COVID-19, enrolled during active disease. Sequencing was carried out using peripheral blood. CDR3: CASSIRDSGNTIYF. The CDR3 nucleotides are TGTGCCAGTAGTATCCGGGACTCTGGAAACACCATATATTTT.